The source of this T cell receptor (beta chain) is a study of OX40 agonist ivuxolimab in advanced cancers. Data came from immunoSEQ multiplex PCR; TCRdb stores just in-frame clones and leaves some out. The sample shows more than 70,000 clones, 82% of them seen only once. The sample here was CD4+ or CD8+ T cells sorted from blood, taken in a trial of the OX40 agonist ivuxolimab. This TCR came from an adult with an advanced solid tumor such as melanoma, head and neck, liver or kidney cancer.

CDR3 in amino acids: CASSARDREKTQYF. Here the CDR3 DNA reads TGTGCCAGCAGCGCCCGGGACAGGGAAAAGACCCAGTACTTC. The chain joins TRBV12-1 to TRBJ2-5; TRBD1, the D gene given by the table, was not confirmed from the DNA. TRBV12-1 is marked as a pseudogene. This CDR3 is 14 amino acids long.